The T cell receptor (beta chain) described here comes from a study of blood T cell repertoires in COVID-19. Here immunoSEQ multiplex PCR was the method, and the copy in TCRdb shows in-frame clones only, minus some. The table shows about 94,000 clones, with about four fifths occurring only once. V lost 6 bases and J lost 3, with 14 bases in between. The germline V gene encodes CDR1 SGHVS and CDR2 FQNEAQ. The CDR3 runs 15 residues. The specimen was peripheral blood. The chain combines TRBV7-8 with TRBJ1-4; D gene ambiguous. This receptor was obtained from a human donor in a cohort sampled during active COVID-19. For the CDR3, the DNA is TGTGCCAGCAGACAAGAACGCCTCCCTAATGAAAAACTGTTTTTT. Translated: CASRQERLPNEKLFF.